Sequencing of this T cell receptor (beta chain) was carried out in a study of cytomegalovirus exposure and HLA in healthy donors. Findings and caveats of the study: Per a later analysis, HLA-associated TCR beta chains showed more clonal expansion than other, equally common TCR beta chains. Common viral pathogens (according to a later analysis) appeared linked to several of the most significant clusters.

PCR amplification relied on 60 Vbeta primers (plus 13 Jbeta primers). TCRdb's copy holds only in-frame clones and misses some; the assay was immunoSEQ multiplex PCR. The sample includes 96,000 or so clones. On this clone itself: Its antigen remains unidentified.

Each donor's status was that of a healthy bone marrow donor. Germline V lookup: CDR1 SGHDT, CDR2 YYEEEE. With 0 bases removed from V and 3 bases from J, the gap between germline ends came to 13 bases. The CDR3 extends over 15 amino acids. The chain employs TRBV5-6 and TRBJ2-7; tentatively, D is TRBD1 (5 bases). The TCR originated in a girl between 5 and 17 years old in good health and CMV-seropositive. Sequencing used PBMCs. CDR3: CASSLGASRGYEQYV. The CDR3 region has the DNA TGTGCCAGCAGCTTGGGGGCGAGTAGGGGCTACGAGCAGTACGTC.